The entry below gives a single T cell receptor beta chain sequence along with its context. This sample is part of a study of blood T cell repertoires in COVID-19. Background on the study: The cDNA or gDNA used as material had been derived from T cells, B-cell-depleted T cells, or PBMCs.

Germline V gene lookup returns CDR1 MNHEY and CDR2 SVGAGI. This CDR3 comprises 14 residues. The V and J ends lost 8 bases and 4 bases, in that order; junction bases with no gene match: 8. Original methodology: Scientists estimated how many nucleated cells there were by amplifying reference gene primers. Generated by immunoSEQ multiplex PCR, the TCRdb table keeps only in-frame clones and is missing some. That table gives V, J and clone size, and the DNA gave D and trimming. Altogether approximately 300,000 clones are present, under 90% being singletons, with the ten largest covering less than 11%. Residents of 24 US areas, aged roughly 18 to 89 years, made up the participants. Participants' own reports of clinical history determined their cohort assignment.

This chain connects TRBV6-5 to TRBJ2-3, with 8 bases matching TRBD1. The sample taken for sequencing was PBMCs or T cells enriched from blood (not recorded which). The TCR sequence derives from a woman between 18 and 29 years old who had recovered from COVID-19. The CDR3 sequence is CASYRDRHADTQYF. The CDR3 nucleotides are TGTGCCAGCTACCGGGACAGGCATGCAGATACGCAGTATTTT.